This T cell receptor (beta chain) was retrieved from a study of cytomegalovirus exposure and HLA in healthy donors (dated by TCRdb to 2016 to 2017). With regard to the full study: An earlier analysis of approximately 640 of the donors reported about 290 Gb of sequence data and 100 million to 130 million unique TCR beta sequences from about 179 million T cells. High-throughput TCR immunosequencing, statistical association of individual TCRs with disease status, and machine learning were combined to predict cytomegalovirus infection status. The genetic ancestry cluster associated with self-reported Caucasian donors included about 84% of the roughly 380 genotyped donors. The study aimed to test whether signatures of past pathogen exposure could be identified by cataloging public T cell receptors. Among under 450 genotyped donors of the cohort, an average of approximately 230,000 unique TCR beta nucleotide sequences were sequenced per donor, roughly 18% of them non-productive. The number of donors typed differed by locus, with about 629-640 for A, B, C, DRB1 and DQB1, roughly 520 for DQA1, 606 for DPA1, and some 440 for DPB1. A later analysis re-examined previously published TCR beta repertoires from more than 600 donors and added high-resolution HLA genotyping to investigate patterns of TCR occurrence. Because of strong linkage in the cohort, four to six DR-DQ haplotypes were treated as single units for association and clustering. Along with the roughly 710-subject first cohort, a separate validation cohort of over a hundred different subjects was used. Genome-wide SNP genotypes for about three fifths of the 666 donors were used in a later genetic analysis, which treated that subset as a discovery cohort. Donor age, sex, ethnicity and CMV serostatus were compiled together with the repertoire data. In an earlier analysis of a few hundred of the donors, high-throughput TCR beta sequencing was used to judge whether each TCR beta V gene segment behaved as functional or pseudogenic. Around 320 gigabases of sequencing data and 80 million or so unique TCR sequences were included in an early release covering roughly 600 HLA-typed donors. Rather than using new phenotypic data, the later analysis identified candidate immune exposures from TCR beta sequences and from how often those sequences occurred across donors. All discovery cohort repertoires had been generated on a single sequencing platform. The study profiled the T cell repertoires of fewer than 850 subjects by immunosequencing and related them to cytomegalovirus serostatus. Class I and class II HLA loci were covered by the typing at four-digit resolution. Broad study findings and their caveats: Compared with equally common non-associated chains, HLA-associated TCR beta chains in a later analysis were more clonally expanded and had lower generation probabilities. It was suggested by the authors that the approach could potentially be generalized to other disease states and immunological phenotypes. The 87-base-pair reads could not distinguish some IMGT-functional V segments, including TRBV6-2 and TRBV6-3, so those segments were excluded. Sequencing depth was assumed to be roughly uniform across donors in the presence/absence analyses, though that assumption may not hold. In an earlier analysis of some 500 of the donors, most TCR beta V segments appeared in productive rearrangements about 87% or about 30% of the time, broadly matching IMGT annotations. Because counts were too low, 15 or so rarely observed V segments, including chromosome 9 orphons, were excluded from the earlier analysis of several hundred of the donors. Strong co-occurrence of HLA alleles, especially DR and DQ, made assigning TCR associations to individual alleles difficult. At a false discovery rate of 0.05, a later analysis linked 16,951 TCR beta sequences to specific HLA alleles. V-gene and J-gene trimming of TCR beta chains was associated with a missense DCLRE1C variant in a later genetic analysis, and the association was replicated in an independent cohort. A few of the identified cytomegalovirus-associated TCR beta chains were confirmed in vitro to be specific for cytomegalovirus antigens. The cohort was sequenced for TCR beta chains only, and without alpha or paired-chain data the features that could be detected were limited. The study listed 150 to 200 TCR beta chains as associated with cytomegalovirus. A cluster of highly shared sequence variants was judged likely to represent a technical artifact of the sequencing pipeline. In a later analysis, the rate of TCR association differed among HLA loci, with DRB1 alleles having the most associated TCRs and HLA-C alleles having the fewest. A later analysis found that most CMV-associated TCR beta chains appeared HLA-restricted, with HLA associations seemingly driven largely by CMV exposure. Because HLA typing was unavailable for some donors at each locus, only the typed subset was used in association tests. A further reported finding was that TCR beta sequences accurately predicted the HLA-A and HLA-B alleles for most subjects in the first cohort. The classifier was reported to diagnose cytomegalovirus status with high specificity and sensitivity in both the original cohort and the validation cohort. Correlated functional status among segregating V segments might reflect linkage disequilibrium, but an unknown experimental factor could not be ruled out. Compared with the 666-donor mean, donors in an Asian-associated ancestry cluster had fewer N-insertions in productive TCRs, according to a later genetic analysis. Across donors, most TCR sequences were observed very rarely, whereas some public TCRs were present in many individuals. CMV serostatus was the only immune exposure information available for the cohort. A later analysis reported that several top co-occurrence clusters appeared linked to parvovirus B19, influenza, CMV and Epstein-Barr virus.

As to this clone: The specificity of this receptor is unknown.

From cysteine to phenylalanine, the CDR3 is 14 amino acids long. The entry retains the CDR3 DNA only, 42 bases that are in frame from base 1. V is cut back by 6 bases and J by 8 bases, with 9 bases in the junction unmatched. As encoded in the germline V gene (reference sequence), CDR1 is MNHEY while CDR2 is SMNVEV. The library was produced with the immunoSEQ multiplex PCR assay. A mixture of 60 forward primers for TCR Vbeta segments and 13 reverse primers for TCR Jbeta segments was used in the multiplex PCR. Amplification of the CDR3 region of rearranged TCR beta genes was performed with a multiplex PCR assay on genomic DNA. The amplified TCR beta libraries were sequenced on the Illumina HiSeq System as 87-base-pair reads. Processing in the source paper ran as follows. In a later analysis, tens of millions of unique TCR beta chains were counted across the roughly 670 repertoires, and around 10 million of these chains were shared by at least two donors. Raw reads were error-corrected and collapsed into unique sequences with a nearest-neighbor algorithm that merged closely related sequences to remove PCR and sequencing errors. Alignment of CDR3 sequences to IMGT reference sequences was used to assign V, D and J gene segments. Each retained sequence needed at least a six-nucleotide match to both a V gene segment and a J gene segment. A rearrangement counted as productive if the CDR3 had no stop codons and remained in frame with V and J, and every other rearrangement counted as non-productive. Following IMGT convention, CDR3 was defined as the stretch from the second conserved V-encoded cysteine to the conserved J-encoded phenylalanine. The earlier analysis of roughly 590 of the donors excluded sequences that lacked an unambiguous match to a single V gene segment. An earlier analysis of almost 600 of the donors classified V segments as functional when productive rearrangements were above 56.7% and as segregating when the standard deviation between donors was above 5%. A statistical classification framework was built to diagnose cytomegalovirus status from the catalog of TCR beta chain sequences. In a later analysis, V and J genes were assigned by comparing TCR nucleotide sequences against IMGT/GENE-DB human TR gene sequences. Using the TCRdist pipeline, a later analysis assigned CDR3 sequences along with most-parsimonious VDJ recombination scenarios. In a later analysis, each TCR beta chain was defined by its CDR3 amino acid sequence together with its V-gene family, and reads without a unique V-gene family were excluded. As a way to deal with suspected cross-contamination and a sequencing artifact, a later analysis dropped under 600 nucleotide sequences that were highly shared and had low generation probability. A later analysis calculated a clonal expansion index for each public chain from normalized within-repertoire ranks of inferred template counts. In a later analysis, generation probabilities were computed using a VDJ recombination model fitted to out-of-frame rearrangements, and the results were checked against IGoR. In a later analysis, TCR-TCR, TCR-HLA and TCR-CMV co-occurrence was scored with hypergeometric tests, and a repertoire-size bias correction was applied to TCR pairs. False discovery rates were estimated in a later analysis by permuting HLA or CMV assignments 20 times. In a later analysis, co-occurring TCRs were grouped using DBSCAN, with TCRdist sequence similarity added in when clustering inside HLA-allele-positive subsets. Repertoires with fewer than 30,000 or more than 120,000 public chains, plus five repertoires with anomalous nucleotide sharing, were excluded from co-occurrence clustering. Here the immuneACCESS table is served through TCRdb, limited to in-frame sequences with V and J called. Missing clones are a known gap in these copies; in checked studies unresolved V genes cover under half, and the rest lacks a known reason. Clone size and the V and J calls come from that table; the DNA yielded D and trimming. This sample's table carries under 90,000 clones. Of the sample, less than 20% is held by the ten largest clones.

In total, more than 500 healthy bone marrow donors made up the cohort. All cohort members were sampled while nominally healthy, although unrecorded immune exposures were likely present. The donor tested CMV seropositive and was one of the 289 seropositive cohort members. A peripheral blood sample was provided by each donor, and peripheral blood mononuclear cells were used for TCR beta sequencing. The Qiagen DNeasy Blood Extraction Kit was used to extract genomic DNA from the blood cell samples. The chain couples TRBV27 to TRBJ2-4, and TRBD1 aligns with 8 junction nucleotides. The material sequenced was PBMCs. The sequence was obtained from a man aged 45-65 years in good health and CMV-seropositive. The DNA is as follows: TGTGCCAGCAGACCTCAGGGGGCTGGTGACATTCAGTACTTC. This gives the protein CASRPQGAGDIQYF.